The subject of this entry is one T cell receptor (beta chain). The sample holds many counts of this clonotype. The antigen this receptor binds is unknown. Base qualities are missing; no much larger clone stands one base away. Inclusive of the bounding cysteine and phenylalanine, the CDR3 is 15 residues long. Solely the CDR3 DNA is kept, with 45 bases framed from the first base. Taken from the germline V gene (reference sequence), the CDR1 and CDR2 loops are DFQATT and SNEGSKA. V is cut by 0 bases and J by 2 bases, and the space between the germline ends is 13 bases. This sample is drawn from a study of CDR3 diversity in severe acne (dated by TCRdb to the late 2010s). Libraries were made using PCR. These reads were obtained on an Illumina HiSeq 2000. TCRdb itself trimmed the public reads at Q25 with fastp, ran MiXCR and retained productive beta chains. Each CDR3 protein appears once, grouped with its most common genes and DNA. A total of approximately 84,000 distinct CDR3 sequences appear in this sample, under 60% of them only once. Over 11% of the sample rests with the top ten.

The receptor was derived from a male donor in good health, without acne. The sequenced sample consisted of blood. The chain is made from TRBV20-1 and TRBJ1-1, and perhaps TRBD1 as D gene, on 5 matching bases. The DNA reads as follows: TGCAGTGCTAGAGAGGTTGTCGGGGGAAACACTGAAGCTTTCTTT. The encoded protein is CSAREVVGGNTEAFF.